The 18 T cell receptor beta chains presented below share a single source sample, sequenced in a study of T cells in Graves' hyperthyroidism and ophthalmopathy. The CDR3 regions of TCR beta were amplified from RNA transcripts. A set of HTBI primers served as the primers for a first-round RT-PCR of the TCR CDR3. TCRdb re-analysed the multiplex PCR reads in MiXCR, keeping a single row per CDR3 protein. The sample has over 450,000 distinct CDR3 sequences, about a sixth seen once. Sequenced sample: blood. Source of these receptors: a woman aged 18-29 years with Graves' ophthalmopathy.

CDR3 loop: CASSPPVRSYNSPLHF. In nucleotides, the CDR3 is TGTGCCAGCTCACCCCCGGTACGCTCCTATAATTCACCCCTCCACTTT. The rearrangement uses TRBV18 and TRBJ1-6; no clear D. V was trimmed by 3 bases and J by 0 bases, leaving 9 bases between them. CDR3 size: 16 residues. CDR1 is KGHSH and CDR2 is LQKENI in the germline V gene.

This clonotype has at least ten counts. The V call is TRBV3-1, the J call TRBJ1-1; perhaps TRBD1 as D (5 bases). This CDR3 has 13 amino acids. With 4 bases removed from V and 5 bases from J, the gap between germline ends came to 11 bases. Per germline, CDR1 LGHDT and CDR2 YNNKEL (reference sequence). The CDR3 nucleotides read TGTGCCAGCAGCCCCTGGGGGACTACTGAAGCTTTCTTT. Its translation is CASSPWGTTEAFF. The variable domain in full, completed from reference TRBV3-1 and TRBJ1-1, reads DTAVSQTPKYLVTQMGNDKSIKCEQNLGHDTMYWYKQDSKKFLKIMFSYNNKELIINETVPNRFSPKSPDKAHLNLHINSLELGDSAVYFCASSPWGTTEAFFGQGTRLTVV.

This clonotype was counted only a few times. The chain has TRBV20-1 and TRBJ2-7, with 10 positions matching TRBD2. This CDR3 comprises 14 residues. CDR1 and CDR2 (germline): DFQATT, SNEGSKA (reference sequence). V gave up 3 bases and J gave up 4 bases; unmatched junction bases: 6. This CDR3 is CSASILAGRYEQYF. The CDR3, as DNA: TGCAGTGCTAGCATACTAGCGGGACGGTACGAGCAGTACTTC.

This clonotype was observed at least ten times. V gene TRBV30 combines with J gene TRBJ2-1; the match to TRBD1 covers 7 bases. From germline, CDR1 is GTSNPN and CDR2 SVGIG (reference sequence). V was clipped by 3 bases and J by 10 bases; unmatched bases: 6. The CDR3 has 12 amino acids. This CDR3 reads CAWSQGTEEQFF. The CDR3 DNA is TGTGCCTGGAGCCAAGGGACAGAGGAGCAGTTCTTC. The full variable domain, its missing parts supplied by reference TRBV30 and TRBJ2-1, is SQTIHQWPATLVQPVGSPLSLECTVEGTSNPNLYWYRQAAGRGLQLLFYSVGIGQISSEVPQNLSASRPQDRQFILSSKKLLLSDSGFYLCAWSQGTEEQFFGPGTRLTVL.

Ten or more counts support this clonotype. The chain has TRBV5-5 and TRBJ1-1; D uncertain. Deletions cut 5 bases from V and 3 bases from J, with 11 bases between. Germline CDR1 is SGHKS and CDR2 is YYEKEE (reference sequence). There are 13 residues in the CDR3. CDR3 bases: TGTGCCAGCAGTGACTCAGGCTACACTGAAGCTTTCTTT. It codes for CASSDSGYTEAFF. Full variable domain (rest looked up from reference TRBV5-5 and TRBJ1-1): DAGVTQSPTHLIKTRGQQVTLRCSPISGHKSVSWYQQVLGQGPQFIFQYYEKEERGRGNFPDRFSARQFPNYSSELNVNALLLGDSALYLCASSDSGYTEAFFGQGTRLTVV.

In this sample, this clonotype turned up many times. This chain joins TRBV30 and TRBJ2-5; TRBD2 matches 9 bases. The V gene end was trimmed by 5 bases and the J gene end by 6 bases; junction bases not matched to a gene: 10. The CDR3 sequence is 14 residues long. Germline CDR1 GTSNPN, CDR2 SVGIG (reference sequence). The CDR3 DNA is TGTGCCTGGGATAGCGGGAGTTCAACGAAGACCCAGTACTTC. This sequence encodes CAWDSGSSTKTQYF.

This clonotype was found many times. The chain uses TRBV29-1 and TRBJ2-1, with TRBD2 matching over 11 bases. The CDR3 covers 15 residues. V lost 6 bases to trimming and J lost 6 bases; unmatched junction nucleotides: 10. In germline, CDR1 is SQVTM, CDR2 ANQGSEA. CDR3 sequence: CSVKKLAGEVNEQFF. CDR3 DNA: TGCAGCGTGAAGAAACTAGCGGGAGAGGTCAATGAGCAGTTCTTC.

This chain connects TRBV4-1 to TRBJ2-2; maybe TRBD1 (5 bases). V dropped 1 base and J dropped 7 bases, with 13 bases sitting between them. The CDR3 has 15 amino acids. CDR1 is MGHRA, CDR2 YSYEKL, per germline. CDR3 protein: CASSQVFRAGGELFF. DNA of the CDR3: TGCGCCAGCAGCCAAGTCTTCAGGGCCGGCGGGGAGCTGTTTTTT.

This clonotype has ten or more counts. The gene calls are TRBV2 and TRBJ2-5, with 8 bases matching TRBD2. The length of the CDR3 is 14 residues. After removal of 3 bases from V and 5 bases from J, the junction contained 5 bases not matched to a gene. The V gene's germline CDR1 is SNHLY and CDR2 FYNNEI. CDR3 sequence: CASSDVAGLETQYF. CDR3 bases: TGTGCCAGCAGTGATGTAGCGGGGCTGGAGACCCAGTACTTC.

This chain connects TRBV29-1 to TRBJ2-7; 10 bases are a match to TRBD2. Trimming cost V 7 bases and J 2 bases; bases outside gene matches: 8. CDR3 length equals 14 residues. Looked up from germline, CDR1 is SQVTM and CDR2 is ANQGSEA. CDR3 nucleotide sequence: TGCAGCGGGGTAGGTCTAGCGGGAGCCTACGAGCAGTACTTC. As protein: CSGVGLAGAYEQYF.

This clonotype was recorded a few times. The chain has TRBV4-1 and TRBJ1-1; TRBD1 matches at 9 bases. This CDR3 has 15 residues. The V and J ends lost 2 bases and 6 bases, in that order; junction bases with no gene match: 7. Germline CDR1 reads MGHRA; CDR2 reads YSYEKL. The CDR3 loop reads CASSQRTGTGPEAFF. CDR3 sequence (DNA): TGCGCCAGCAGCCAAAGAACCGGGACAGGGCCTGAAGCTTTCTTT.

The rearrangement links TRBV18 to TRBJ2-7, with TRBD1 matching over 8 bases. The CDR3 length is 16 residues. CDR1 is KGHSH, CDR2 LQKENI, per germline. V was clipped by 2 bases and J by 6 bases; unmatched bases: 12. In DNA, the CDR3 is TGTGCCAGCTCACCATCCCAGGGGGCTTTTCTGGCCGAGCAGTACTTC. This translates into CASSPSQGAFLAEQYF.

The chain carries TRBV4-2 and TRBJ1-4; possibly TRBD1 for D (6 bases). Germline assignment: CDR1 LGHNA and CDR2 YNFKEQ. CDR3 length: 13 residues. V was shortened by 1 base and J by 8 bases, with 8 bases between the two germline ends. This CDR3 is CASSQVGTEKLFF. In nucleotides, the CDR3 is TGTGCCAGCAGCCAAGTAGGGACAGAAAAACTGTTTTTT.

This clonotype was recorded at least ten times. This chain connects TRBV30 to TRBJ1-6; 7 nucleotides match TRBD1. The germline V gene encodes CDR1 GTSNPN and CDR2 SVGIG (reference sequence). There are 14 residues in the CDR3. V lost 2 bases, J lost 8 bases, and 6 bases stayed unmatched. The CDR3 protein is CAWSLNTGDSPLHF. For the CDR3, the DNA is TGTGCCTGGAGTTTAAATACAGGGGATTCACCCCTCCACTTT.

This clonotype was counted ten times or more. V and J are TRBV28 and TRBJ2-7; TRBD2 matches 11 bases. The CDR3 has 15 residues. J was trimmed by 3 bases and V by 6 bases; bases with no gene match: 7. Germline V gene data show CDR1 as MDHEN and CDR2 as SYDVKM. Here the CDR3 reads CASSPGTSGIYEQYF. Written as DNA, the CDR3 is TGTGCCAGCAGCCCAGGGACTAGCGGAATCTACGAGCAGTACTTC.

This clonotype showed up many times. J is TRBJ1-1 and V is TRBV30; the D is unclear. Germline loops: CDR1 GTSNPN, CDR2 SVGIG (reference sequence). The CDR3 spans 13 residues. Trimming left V 2 bases short and J 1 base short, with 8 bases between. CDR3 protein: CAWSLGSNTEAFF. The DNA of the CDR3 is TGTGCCTGGAGTTTGGGGTCGAACACTGAAGCTTTCTTT.

This clonotype was found a few times. The junction differs from germline at one of its ends, possibly a read error. The rearrangement uses TRBV6-1 and TRBJ2-7; 7 bases agree with TRBD1. The CDR3 totals 13 residues. CDR1 and CDR2 (germline): MNHNS, SASEGT. CDR3 sequence reads: CTSSQGQVYEQYF. The CDR3 DNA reads as TGTACCAGCAGTCAAGGACAGGTCTACGAGCAGTACTTC.

This chain joins TRBV28 and TRBJ2-1; D may match TRBD1 or TRBD2 (5 bases each). The germline V gene encodes CDR1 MDHEN and CDR2 SYDVKM. The CDR3 length is 13 residues. The V end was cut by 3 bases, the J end by 12 bases, with 15 bases between. The CDR3 DNA is TGTGCCAGCAGTTTTCTCCCGGGACGAGGGCAGTTCTTC. Translated, it gives CASSFLPGRGQFF.